This is a list of T cell receptor beta chains from one sample in a study of response to subunit inactivated influenza vaccine. TCRdb reprocessed the RT-PCR reads with MiXCR, giving one entry per CDR3 protein. The sample has roughly 520,000 distinct CDR3 sequences, 25% seen once. This specimen was CD4+ T cells sorted from PBMCs, taken 5 days after vaccination. The receptors stem from a man aged 45-65 years who received an inactivated influenza vaccine. The CDR3 runs from the conserved cysteine through the conserved F or W. A D gene is named only where the DNA matches it firmly.

TRBD1 | TRBJ1-3 | TRBV7-2 | CASSSFPGQSSGNTIYF
- | TRBJ2-7 | TRBV6-2/TRBV6-3 | CASSYSRLGRRRGSYEQYF
TRBD1 | TRBJ1-4 | TRBV6-5 | CASVTTGMNEKLFF
TRBD1 | TRBJ2-5 | TRBV2 | CASTRDRVWKETQYF
- | TRBJ2-7 | TRBV27 | CASSPVAGRQYEQYF
TRBD1 | TRBJ2-4 | TRBV20-1 | CSARDGQVAKNIQYF
- | TRBJ2-7 | TRBV28 | CASSLWQANSYEQYF
TRBD2 | TRBJ2-1 | TRBV20-1 | CSAQSGRGLRNEQFF
TRBD2 | TRBJ2-3 | TRBV20-1 | CSAPGTSGRARRDTQYF
- | TRBJ2-5 | TRBV4-3 | CASARGPQETQYF
TRBD1 | TRBJ2-1 | TRBV24-1 | CATSKGQGNNEQFF
- | TRBJ1-5 | TRBV20-1 | CSARGWGYSNQPQHF
- | TRBJ2-5 | TRBV24-1 | CATSGSAQETQYF
- | TRBJ1-2 | TRBV4-3 | CASSVVGGGNGGYTF
- | TRBJ2-5 | TRBV4-2 | CASSQEGTPQYF
TRBD2 | TRBJ2-7 | TRBV7-8 | CASSLALSPPTSGGIGEQYF
TRBD1 | TRBJ1-4 | TRBV2 | CASGDRRTEKLFF
TRBD2 | TRBJ2-7 | TRBV27 | CASSGGLAGVWEQYF
TRBD2 | TRBJ2-7 | TRBV20-1 | CSATLAGGDEQYF
- | TRBJ2-5 | TRBV6-2/TRBV6-3 | CASSLSRQSTIRETQYF
- | TRBJ1-1 | TRBV20-1 | CSARDGSRSGAFF
- | TRBJ2-3 | TRBV7-2 | CASGTSTDTQYF
- | TRBJ2-1 | TRBV4-1 | CASSQEQFRGKTSYNEQFF
- | TRBJ2-7 | TRBV7-2 | CASSLTIALEQYF
TRBD1 | TRBJ1-5 | TRBV6-1 | CASSPRGGFNQPQHF
- | TRBJ1-2 | TRBV12-3/TRBV12-4 | CASRGVARRYGYTF
- | TRBJ2-7 | TRBV7-2 | CASSSPERLAYEQYF
TRBD1 | TRBJ2-2 | TRBV12-3/TRBV12-4 | CASSPGTVYAGELFF
TRBD2 | TRBJ2-5 | TRBV20-1 | CSARGGGETQYF
- | TRBJ2-7 | TRBV12-3/TRBV12-4 | CASSLGRTWEQYF
- | TRBJ1-5 | TRBV6-1 | CASSEAWRPQHF
TRBD1 | TRBJ2-5 | TRBV7-2 | CASSLYIGGPKTQYF
- | TRBJ1-2 | TRBV12-3/TRBV12-4 | CASRRLEDYGYTF
- | TRBJ1-2 | TRBV7-9 | CASSLTAGPYTF
TRBD2 | TRBJ2-3 | TRBV5-1 | CASSLSVAGVSGTQYF
- | TRBJ2-7 | TRBV24-1 | CATSDQINRDEQYF
- | TRBJ1-1 | TRBV29-1 | CSATRDRANTEAFF
TRBD2 | TRBJ2-1 | TRBV5-1 | CASRPPGGAHVYNEQFF
- | TRBJ1-5 | TRBV3-1 | CASSQAGYGQPQHF